The clone carrying this TCR beta chain has ten or more counts. Its antigen is unidentified. Uncontrolled infection, other autoimmune disease, pregnancy or lactation barred patients from enrollment. Each diagnosis was grounded in clinical symptoms, serum thyroxine and TRAb, thyroid ultrasound, and orbital computed tomography. The source of the PBMCs was 10 ml of fresh peripheral blood. Germline CDR1 reads MNHNS; CDR2 reads SASEGT. Unmatched junction bases numbered 4, after V lost 5 bases and J lost 2 bases. CDR3 size: 15 residues. The source of the sample is a study of T cells in Graves' hyperthyroidism and ophthalmopathy. Study-level results: Separation of ophthalmopathy from stable hyperthyroidism was achieved by a 13 V-J model.

Using RNA transcripts as the source, TCR beta CDR3 regions were amplified. The study used the HTBI primer set for a first-round RT-PCR of the TCR CDR3. One entry per CDR3 protein results from TCRdb running MiXCR on the multiplex PCR reads. The sample has 400,000 to 600,000 distinct CDR3 sequences; around 21% are singletons. This TCR was recovered from a man younger than 35 with Graves' hyperthyroidism. Sample: blood. J is TRBJ2-5 and V is TRBV6-1, with 11 nucleotides matching TRBD2. The CDR3 DNA is TGTGCCAGCAGTCGACTAGCGGGGTCACAAGAGACCCAGTACTTC. Residues: CASSRLAGSQETQYF.